The 31 T cell receptor beta chains below all came from one sample that was sequenced in a study of T-cell memory formation after mild COVID-19. TCRdb redid the calling of the 5' RACE reads with MiXCR, one entry per CDR3 protein. The data contain around 440,000 distinct CDR3 sequences, roughly 18% of them singletons. Input material: PBMCs or a T cell subset sorted from them (not recorded which). These receptor sequences come from an adult woman who had mild COVID-19 (a few samples of this study predate the infection). Cell type and time point are not known.

This clonotype has only a few counts. V and J are TRBV14 and TRBJ1-1; no firm D call. The germline V gene encodes CDR1 SGHDN and CDR2 FVKESK. The CDR3 totals 13 residues. V gave up 2 bases and J gave up 0 bases, with 4 bases separating them. CDR3 amino acids: CASSQNLNTEAFF. The CDR3 bases are TGTGCCAGCAGCCAAAACCTGAACACTGAAGCTTTCTTT.

This clonotype was seen a few times. The V call is TRBV29-1, the J call TRBJ2-7, with 9 bases aligning to TRBD1. Germline V lookup: CDR1 SQVTM, CDR2 ANQGSEA. Losses at the gene ends were 2 bases for V and 2 bases for J; bases not matched to a gene: 7. The CDR3 is 15 residues long. The CDR3 sequence is CSVEIAGQGTYEQYF. CDR3 in DNA: TGCAGCGTTGAAATCGCGGGACAGGGTACCTACGAGCAGTACTTC.

This clonotype appeared many times. The chain combines TRBV24-1 with TRBJ2-1, with a tentative D call TRBD2 (6 bases). The germline V gene has CDR1 KGHDR and CDR2 SFDVKD. The length of the CDR3 is 15 residues. Trimming took 6 bases from V and 6 from J, leaving 17 bases between them. CDR3 in amino acids: CATSSRGLYPNEQFF. In DNA form, the CDR3 reads TGTGCCACCAGTTCAAGGGGACTTTACCCCAATGAGCAGTTCTTC.

The chain links TRBV4-1 to TRBJ2-3, with TRBD2 matching over 8 bases. CDR1 is MGHRA, CDR2 YSYEKL, per germline. Trimming removed 1 base from V and 3 bases from J; junction bases left unmatched: 3. The CDR3 is 15 amino acids. CDR3 nucleotides: TGCGCCAGCAGCCAAGGGACTAGCAGAACAGATACGCAGTATTTT. Its translation: CASSQGTSRTDTQYF.

The chain uses TRBV6-6 and TRBJ1-1; D uncertain. Germline V CDR1 and CDR2: MNHNY, SVGAGI (reference sequence). With 7 bases removed from V and 6 bases from J, the gap between germline ends came to 18 bases. The CDR3 covers 14 residues. CDR3 amino acids: CASTSHPGTAEAFF. As DNA, the CDR3 is TGTGCCAGCACCTCACACCCGGGAACGGCTGAAGCTTTCTTT.

This clonotype was seen a handful of times. V gene TRBV13 combines with J gene TRBJ2-7, with D possibly called TRBD1 or TRBD2 (7 bases each). V gave up 3 bases and J gave up 0 bases, with 15 bases separating them. CDR1 is PRHDT, CDR2 FYEKMQ, per germline (reference sequence). The CDR3 totals 16 residues. The CDR3 region is CASSLKGAGVSYEQYF. Here the CDR3 DNA reads TGTGCCAGCAGCTTGAAGGGGGCGGGGGTCTCCTACGAGCAGTACTTC.

This clonotype came up a few times. The V gene is TRBV5-1, the J gene TRBJ1-1; no clear D. The CDR3 extends over 14 amino acids. V shed 0 bases and J shed 5 bases, with 11 bases lying between them. CDR1 and CDR2 from the germline V gene are SGHRS and YFSETQ. CDR3 amino acids: CASSLEGGTTEAFF. The CDR3 DNA reads TGCGCCAGCAGCTTGGAAGGCGGAACAACTGAAGCTTTCTTT.

This clonotype was detected ten times or more. The rearrangement joins TRBV5-4 to TRBJ2-2; no clear D gene. Germline V gene sequence: CDR1 SGHNT, CDR2 YYREEE (reference sequence). There are 15 residues in the CDR3. The ends were cut back, 5 bases at V and 3 bases at J, with 14 bases in the middle. The CDR3 nucleotides read TGTGCCAGCAGTCGTACCGGCCTCGACACCGGGGAGCTGTTTTTT. It specifies CASSRTGLDTGELFF.

The gene calls are TRBV6-5 and TRBJ1-1, with 8 bases that match TRBD1. Germline values: CDR1 MNHEY, CDR2 SVGAGI. This CDR3 is 16 amino acids long. V was pared by 5 bases and J by 6 bases, with 14 bases of the junction left unmatched. This CDR3 reads CASSEGQGEIPAEAFF. CDR3 nucleotides: TGTGCCAGCAGTGAAGGACAGGGTGAGATCCCAGCTGAAGCTTTCTTT.

This clonotype was seen a few times. This chain links TRBV24-1 with TRBJ1-2; possibly TRBD1 for D (5 bases). Trimming shortened V by 4 bases and J by 2 bases, and 7 bases separated the two germline ends. Per the germline V gene, CDR1 is KGHDR and CDR2 is SFDVKD. CDR3 size: 13 residues. The CDR3 region is CATSDGGNYGYTF. In DNA form, the CDR3 reads TGTGCCACCAGTGACGGGGGAAACTATGGCTACACCTTC.

This clonotype was recorded a few times. The chain has TRBV11-2 and TRBJ2-5; 14 bases are shared with TRBD2. Germline-derived CDR1 and CDR2 are SGHAT and FQNNGV. The CDR3 has 16 amino acids. V gave up 5 bases and J gave up 5 bases; unmatched junction bases: 7. This CDR3 is CASSSRLAGGLETQYF. DNA for the CDR3: TGTGCCAGCAGCAGCCGACTAGCGGGAGGGTTGGAGACCCAGTACTTC. Drawing the rest from reference TRBV11-2 and TRBJ2-5, the complete variable domain is EAGVAQSPRYKIIEKRQSVAFWCNPISGHATLYWYQQILGQGPKLLIQFQNNGVVDDSQLPKDRFSAERLKGVDSTLKIQPAKLEDSAVYLCASSSRLAGGLETQYFGPGTRLLVL.

This clonotype showed up just a few times. The rearrangement joins TRBV12-3 or TRBV12-4 to TRBJ2-5, with D maybe TRBD2 (6 bases). Trimming left V 8 bases short and J 0 bases short, with 13 bases between. This CDR3 is built from 14 residues. The CDR3, as DNA: TGTGCCAGCGGGACTGCACCTTACCAAGAGACCCAGTACTTC. Residues: CASGTAPYQETQYF.

This clonotype was seen only a few times. The chain couples TRBV20-1 to TRBJ2-7; perhaps TRBD1 as D (5 bases). The CDR3 covers 12 residues. V was clipped by 3 bases and J by 3 bases, with 9 bases between them. Germline CDR1 is DFQATT and CDR2 is SNEGSKA (reference sequence). The CDR3 loop is CSASPGYYEQYF. The CDR3 DNA reads TGCAGTGCTAGTCCAGGGTACTACGAGCAGTACTTC.

The CDR3 protein is CASATGRVLYPDSGANVLTF. The CDR3 DNA sequence: TGTGCCAGTGCGACAGGGAGGGTCTTGTACCCCGACTCTGGGGCCAACGTCCTGACTTTC. The gene calls are TRBV19 and TRBJ2-6; D could derive from TRBD1 or TRBD2 (7 bases each). With 8 bases removed from V and 0 bases from J, the gap between germline ends came to 26 bases. The V gene's germline CDR1 is LNHDA and CDR2 SQIVND (reference sequence). This CDR3 region has 20 residues.

The V and J genes are TRBV9 and TRBJ1-2, with D hard to call. CDR3 size: 17 residues. Trimming shortened V by 0 bases and J by 3 bases, and 18 bases separated the two germline ends. Germline V gene lookup returns CDR1 SGDLS and CDR2 YYNGEE. The CDR3 loop reads CASSVATSAGRYYGYTF. In DNA form, the CDR3 reads TGTGCCAGCAGCGTAGCTACTTCGGCAGGACGATACTATGGCTACACCTTC.

There are many counts of this clonotype. The V gene is TRBV5-1, the J gene TRBJ2-3; D may correspond to TRBD1 or TRBD2 (5 bases each). V lost 0 bases to trimming and J lost 0 bases, with 11 bases between them. The CDR3 has 16 amino acids. The germline CDR1 and CDR2 sequences are SGHRS and YFSETQ. This chain's CDR3 is CASSLGDRESTDTQYF. CDR3 coding DNA: TGCGCCAGCAGCTTGGGGGACCGAGAAAGCACAGATACGCAGTATTTT.

This clonotype showed up just a few times. This chain uses TRBV29-1 with TRBJ1-2; D call uncertain. The germline V and J ends were trimmed by 7 bases and 2 bases, with 14 bases remaining between them. The CDR3 extends over 13 amino acids. Germline V lookup: CDR1 SQVTM, CDR2 ANQGSEA. Here the CDR3 reads CSAEMNLNYGYTF. The CDR3 DNA sequence: TGCAGCGCCGAGATGAACCTAAACTATGGCTACACCTTC.

This clonotype showed up many times. The rearrangement uses TRBV5-1 and TRBJ1-3, with TRBD1 as a possible D gene (5 bases). The CDR3 is made up of 17 amino acids. V dropped 4 bases and J dropped 4 bases, with 21 bases sitting between them. CDR1 and CDR2 (germline): SGHRS, YFSETQ. CDR3 coding DNA: TGCGCCAGCAGCCTGACATGGCAGGGAAGTTCCGGAAACACCATATATTTT. Translating it yields CASSLTWQGSSGNTIYF.

This clonotype was observed a few times. The chain employs TRBV29-1 and TRBJ2-7; 8 bases agree with TRBD1. Germline V lookup: CDR1 SQVTM, CDR2 ANQGSEA. The CDR3 is 14 residues long. With 6 bases clipped from V and 0 bases from J, the junction kept 7 bases outside the gene matches. This CDR3 is CSVVPGQVSYEQYF. The CDR3 DNA reads TGCAGCGTCGTTCCGGGACAGGTCTCCTACGAGCAGTACTTC.

V is TRBV5-1 and J is TRBJ1-1; no firm D call. Per the germline V gene, CDR1 is SGHRS and CDR2 is YFSETQ. The CDR3 consists of 15 residues. With 1 base removed from V and 0 bases from J, the gap between germline ends came to 10 bases. As DNA, the CDR3 is TGCGCCAGCAGCTTGCGTCAGGCCTTGAACACTGAAGCTTTCTTT. This sequence encodes CASSLRQALNTEAFF.

The CDR3 is CASSYRGTSGVGTQYF. The CDR3 nucleotides read TGTGCCAGCAGTTACCGAGGGACTAGCGGAGTTGGGACCCAGTACTTC. This sequence joins TRBV6-5 and TRBJ2-5; TRBD2 matches at 11 bases. Germline-derived CDR1 and CDR2 are MNHEY and SVGAGI. Trimming at V came to 2 bases and at J to 7 bases, leaving 9 bases not matched to a gene. This CDR3 is built from 16 residues.

The CDR3 sequence is CASSPRAGETQYF. The CDR3 coding sequence is TGTGCCAGCTCACCACGGGCAGGAGAGACCCAGTACTTC. This chain uses TRBV18 with TRBJ2-5; D ambiguous. The CDR3 consists of 13 residues. Looked up from germline, CDR1 is KGHSH and CDR2 is LQKENI. Trimming removed 1 base at V and 4 bases at J, with 7 bases between.

The chain uses TRBV7-9 and TRBJ1-1; 7 positions agree with TRBD1. Germline V CDR1 and CDR2: SEHNR, FQNEAQ (reference sequence). J lost 4 bases, V lost 2 bases, and 7 bases had no gene match. The CDR3 runs 15 residues. Here the CDR3 DNA reads TGTGCCAGCAGCTTACATGAGGGGGCGGGCACTGAAGCTTTCTTT. It encodes CASSLHEGAGTEAFF.

This clonotype turned up a few times. V usage is TRBV11-1 and J usage is TRBJ2-5; maybe TRBD2 (5 bases). Germline CDR1 and CDR2: SGHAT and FQDESV (reference sequence). V lost 3 bases, J lost 4 bases, and 12 bases lay in between. This CDR3 contains 14 residues. The CDR3 nucleotides read TGTGCCAGCAGCTTTCTGGGGAGTCGAGAGACCCAGTACTTC. Protein sequence: CASSFLGSRETQYF.

This clonotype was counted at least ten times. CDR3 in amino acids: CATSDSYQTLQHEFF. The CDR3 DNA follows: TGTGCCACCAGTGATTCCTATCAGACACTGCAGCACGAGTTCTTC. The chain combines TRBV24-1 with TRBJ2-1; D call uncertain. CDR3 length equals 15 residues. Trimming cost V 2 bases and J 14 bases, with 21 bases left between them. Per germline, CDR1 KGHDR and CDR2 SFDVKD.

The CDR3: CASSLRGGERGYTF. The CDR3 nucleotides read TGTGCCAGCAGCTTAAGGGGCGGGGAGCGCGGCTACACCTTC. The chain uses TRBV5-6 and TRBJ1-2, with D perhaps TRBD1 (5 bases). This CDR3 has 14 amino acids. Trimming pared 2 bases from V and 8 bases from J, leaving 16 bases between. Germline V gene sequence: CDR1 SGHDT, CDR2 YYEEEE.

This clonotype was counted at least ten times. The rearrangement uses TRBV7-8 and TRBJ2-3; D unresolved. The CDR3 length is 13 residues. From germline, CDR1 is SGHVS and CDR2 FQNEAQ. The germline V and J ends were trimmed by 5 bases and 1 base, with 7 bases remaining between them. CDR3 nucleotide sequence: TGTGCCAGCAGCCCCTGGGGCACAGATACGCAGTATTTT. Translating gives CASSPWGTDTQYF.

The chain combines TRBV29-1 with TRBJ2-2, with D perhaps TRBD2 (5 bases). The V gene's germline CDR1 is SQVTM and CDR2 ANQGSEA. CDR3 size: 14 residues. V shed 6 bases and J shed 0 bases, with 11 bases lying between them. The CDR3 DNA reads TGCAGCGTAGGAGGCGGACCGAACACCGGGGAGCTGTTTTTT. Protein: CSVGGGPNTGELFF.

The genes are TRBV20-1 and TRBJ2-3, with D hard to call. Trimming cost V 1 base and J 5 bases, with 4 bases left between them. CDR1 is DFQATT, CDR2 SNEGSKA, per germline (reference sequence). This CDR3 has 11 amino acids. CDR3 nucleotide sequence: TGCAGTGCTAGAGGACTAGATACGCAGTATTTT. It yields the protein CSARGLDTQYF.

V is TRBV25-1 and J is TRBJ2-1, with TRBD2 identical over 10 bases. The length of the CDR3 is 15 residues. Germline V gene data show CDR1 as MGHDK and CDR2 as SYGVNS. The V and J ends lost 3 bases and 7 bases, in that order; junction bases with no gene match: 6. The CDR3 loop is CASSDLSGRANEQFF. CDR3 sequence (DNA): TGTGCCAGCAGTGATTTGAGCGGGAGGGCAAATGAGCAGTTCTTC. Looking up the rest from reference TRBV25-1 and TRBJ2-1 gives the full variable domain: EADIYQTPRYLVIGTGKKITLECSQTMGHDKMYWYQQDPGMELHLIHYSYGVNSTEKGDLSSESTVSRIRTEHFPLTLESARPSHTSQYLCASSDLSGRANEQFFGPGTRLTVL.

The chain joins TRBV11-2 to TRBJ1-1, with 7 nucleotides matching TRBD1. This CDR3 spans 15 amino acids. Trimming cost V 4 bases and J 2 bases; bases outside gene matches: 7. Germline V gene sequence: CDR1 SGHAT, CDR2 FQNNGV. This chain's CDR3 is CASSSERQGNTEAFF. The CDR3 DNA reads as TGTGCCAGCAGCTCCGAACGACAGGGAAACACTGAAGCTTTCTTT.